These 5 T cell receptor beta chains came from one sample sequenced in a study of shared clonotypes between healthy human individuals. Assay: immunoSEQ multiplex PCR; the TCRdb copy retains only in-frame clones and omits some. The sample contains some 500,000 clones, approximately 95% of which appear only once. The source material was naive CD4+ T cells sorted from blood. Subset meaning: CD45RA+ positively selected. The receptors here all came from a woman in her thirties in good health.

This chain connects TRBV28 to TRBJ2-7; TRBD2 might be the D (5 bases). The CDR3 is 13 amino acids. Per germline, CDR1 MDHEN and CDR2 SYDVKM. V lost 2 bases to trimming and J lost 4 bases, with 9 bases between them. In DNA, the CDR3 is TGTGCCAGCAGTTTAGAGGGCGGGTACGAGCAGTACTTC. Translation: CASSLEGGYEQYF.

V is TRBV5-1 and J is TRBJ2-5; 12 nucleotides match TRBD1. Germline V gives CDR1 SGHRS, CDR2 YFSETQ. With 0 bases clipped from V and 6 bases from J, the junction kept 9 bases outside the gene matches. This CDR3 is built from 17 residues. Here the CDR3 reads CASSLVVGTGGTKTQYF. The CDR3 nucleotides are TGCGCCAGCAGCTTGGTTGTTGGGACAGGGGGCACTAAGACCCAGTACTTC.

The CDR3 DNA reads as TGTGCCAGCAGCCGCTCCGGGACGGGAGGAAGCTACAATGAGCAGTTCTTC. It translates to CASSRSGTGGSYNEQFF. This chain connects TRBV7-2 to TRBJ2-1; 7 positions agree with TRBD2. The CDR3 is 17 amino acids. The junction had 13 bases not matched to a gene; V was cut back by 5 bases and J by 3 bases. Germline values: CDR1 SGHTA, CDR2 FQGNSA.

The chain carries TRBV28 and TRBJ1-2; TRBD1 might be the D (5 bases). The CDR3 sequence is 14 residues long. Trimming shortened V by 4 bases and J by 7 bases, and 16 bases separated the two germline ends. Germline loops: CDR1 MDHEN, CDR2 SYDVKM. The CDR3 nucleotides are TGTGCCAGCAGTTATGGGGGATTCGTGGGTGGCTACACCTTC. Translation gives CASSYGGFVGGYTF.

The chain joins TRBV7-9 to TRBJ2-7, with D perhaps TRBD1 or TRBD2 (5 bases each). In germline, CDR1 is SEHNR, CDR2 FQNEAQ (reference sequence). This CDR3 is 13 amino acids long. V was trimmed by 3 bases and J by 1 base, leaving 7 bases between them. Here the CDR3 reads CASSLGVSYEQYF. Written as DNA, the CDR3 is TGTGCCAGCAGCTTGGGGGTTTCCTACGAGCAGTACTTC.